This T cell receptor (beta chain) originates from a study of T cell changes during pregnancy in multiple sclerosis. Clones were read by immunoSEQ multiplex PCR, and TCRdb kept only the in-frame ones, dropping some. In the table there are more than 40,000 clones, about nine tenths of which are singletons. V lost 3 bases to trimming and J lost 9 bases, with 16 bases between them. The CDR3 runs 15 residues. Germline V gene sequence: CDR1 SGHNT, CDR2 YYREEE (reference sequence). The genes are TRBV5-4 and TRBJ1-6; maybe TRBD1 (6 bases). Here the sequenced sample was CD8+ T cells from peripheral blood mononuclear cells, taken after pregnancy. This receptor was obtained from a female donor with multiple sclerosis, enrolled in a pregnancy study. The CDR3 protein is CASSSEGRGGSPLHF. The CDR3 DNA follows: TGTGCCAGCAGCTCGGAAGGGAGGGGGGGTTCACCCCTCCACTTT.